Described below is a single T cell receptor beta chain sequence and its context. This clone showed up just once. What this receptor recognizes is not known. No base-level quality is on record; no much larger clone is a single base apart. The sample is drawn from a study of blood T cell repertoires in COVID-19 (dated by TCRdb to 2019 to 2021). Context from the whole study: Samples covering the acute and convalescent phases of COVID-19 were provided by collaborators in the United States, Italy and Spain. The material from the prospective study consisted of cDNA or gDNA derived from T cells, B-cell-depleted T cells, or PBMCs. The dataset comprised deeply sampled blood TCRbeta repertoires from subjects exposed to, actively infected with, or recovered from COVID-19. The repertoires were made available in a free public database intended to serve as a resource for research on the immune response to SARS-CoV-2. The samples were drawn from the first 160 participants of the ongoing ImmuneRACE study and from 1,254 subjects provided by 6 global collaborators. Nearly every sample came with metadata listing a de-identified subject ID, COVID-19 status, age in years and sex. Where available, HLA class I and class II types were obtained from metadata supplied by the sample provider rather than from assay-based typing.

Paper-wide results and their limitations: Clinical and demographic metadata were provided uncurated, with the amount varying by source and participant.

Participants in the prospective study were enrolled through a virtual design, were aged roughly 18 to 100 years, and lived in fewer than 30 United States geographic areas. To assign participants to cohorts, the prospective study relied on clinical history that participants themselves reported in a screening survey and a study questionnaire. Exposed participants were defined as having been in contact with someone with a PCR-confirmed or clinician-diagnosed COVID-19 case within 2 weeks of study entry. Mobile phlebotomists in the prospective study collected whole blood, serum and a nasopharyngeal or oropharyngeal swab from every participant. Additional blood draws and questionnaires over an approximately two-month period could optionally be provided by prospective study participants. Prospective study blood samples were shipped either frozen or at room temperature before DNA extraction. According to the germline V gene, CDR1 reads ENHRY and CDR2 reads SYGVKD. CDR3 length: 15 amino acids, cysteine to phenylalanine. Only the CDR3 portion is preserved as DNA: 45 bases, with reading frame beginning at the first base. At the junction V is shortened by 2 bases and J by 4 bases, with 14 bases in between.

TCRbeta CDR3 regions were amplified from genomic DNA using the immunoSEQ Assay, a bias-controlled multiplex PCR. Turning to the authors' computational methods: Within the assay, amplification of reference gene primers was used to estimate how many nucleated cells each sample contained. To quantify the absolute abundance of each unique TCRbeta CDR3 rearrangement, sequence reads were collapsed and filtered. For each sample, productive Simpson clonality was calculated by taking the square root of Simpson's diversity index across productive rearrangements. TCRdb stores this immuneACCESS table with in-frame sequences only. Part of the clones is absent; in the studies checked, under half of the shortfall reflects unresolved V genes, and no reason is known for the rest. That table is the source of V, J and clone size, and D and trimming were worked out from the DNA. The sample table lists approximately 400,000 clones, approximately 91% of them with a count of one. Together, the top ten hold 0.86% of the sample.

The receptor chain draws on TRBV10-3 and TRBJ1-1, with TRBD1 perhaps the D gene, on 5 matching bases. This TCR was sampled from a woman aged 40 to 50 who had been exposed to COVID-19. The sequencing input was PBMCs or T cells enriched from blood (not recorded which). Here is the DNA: TGTGCCATCAGTGAGCATATAGCAGGGTCCACTGAAGCTTTCTTT. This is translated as CAISEHIAGSTEAFF.